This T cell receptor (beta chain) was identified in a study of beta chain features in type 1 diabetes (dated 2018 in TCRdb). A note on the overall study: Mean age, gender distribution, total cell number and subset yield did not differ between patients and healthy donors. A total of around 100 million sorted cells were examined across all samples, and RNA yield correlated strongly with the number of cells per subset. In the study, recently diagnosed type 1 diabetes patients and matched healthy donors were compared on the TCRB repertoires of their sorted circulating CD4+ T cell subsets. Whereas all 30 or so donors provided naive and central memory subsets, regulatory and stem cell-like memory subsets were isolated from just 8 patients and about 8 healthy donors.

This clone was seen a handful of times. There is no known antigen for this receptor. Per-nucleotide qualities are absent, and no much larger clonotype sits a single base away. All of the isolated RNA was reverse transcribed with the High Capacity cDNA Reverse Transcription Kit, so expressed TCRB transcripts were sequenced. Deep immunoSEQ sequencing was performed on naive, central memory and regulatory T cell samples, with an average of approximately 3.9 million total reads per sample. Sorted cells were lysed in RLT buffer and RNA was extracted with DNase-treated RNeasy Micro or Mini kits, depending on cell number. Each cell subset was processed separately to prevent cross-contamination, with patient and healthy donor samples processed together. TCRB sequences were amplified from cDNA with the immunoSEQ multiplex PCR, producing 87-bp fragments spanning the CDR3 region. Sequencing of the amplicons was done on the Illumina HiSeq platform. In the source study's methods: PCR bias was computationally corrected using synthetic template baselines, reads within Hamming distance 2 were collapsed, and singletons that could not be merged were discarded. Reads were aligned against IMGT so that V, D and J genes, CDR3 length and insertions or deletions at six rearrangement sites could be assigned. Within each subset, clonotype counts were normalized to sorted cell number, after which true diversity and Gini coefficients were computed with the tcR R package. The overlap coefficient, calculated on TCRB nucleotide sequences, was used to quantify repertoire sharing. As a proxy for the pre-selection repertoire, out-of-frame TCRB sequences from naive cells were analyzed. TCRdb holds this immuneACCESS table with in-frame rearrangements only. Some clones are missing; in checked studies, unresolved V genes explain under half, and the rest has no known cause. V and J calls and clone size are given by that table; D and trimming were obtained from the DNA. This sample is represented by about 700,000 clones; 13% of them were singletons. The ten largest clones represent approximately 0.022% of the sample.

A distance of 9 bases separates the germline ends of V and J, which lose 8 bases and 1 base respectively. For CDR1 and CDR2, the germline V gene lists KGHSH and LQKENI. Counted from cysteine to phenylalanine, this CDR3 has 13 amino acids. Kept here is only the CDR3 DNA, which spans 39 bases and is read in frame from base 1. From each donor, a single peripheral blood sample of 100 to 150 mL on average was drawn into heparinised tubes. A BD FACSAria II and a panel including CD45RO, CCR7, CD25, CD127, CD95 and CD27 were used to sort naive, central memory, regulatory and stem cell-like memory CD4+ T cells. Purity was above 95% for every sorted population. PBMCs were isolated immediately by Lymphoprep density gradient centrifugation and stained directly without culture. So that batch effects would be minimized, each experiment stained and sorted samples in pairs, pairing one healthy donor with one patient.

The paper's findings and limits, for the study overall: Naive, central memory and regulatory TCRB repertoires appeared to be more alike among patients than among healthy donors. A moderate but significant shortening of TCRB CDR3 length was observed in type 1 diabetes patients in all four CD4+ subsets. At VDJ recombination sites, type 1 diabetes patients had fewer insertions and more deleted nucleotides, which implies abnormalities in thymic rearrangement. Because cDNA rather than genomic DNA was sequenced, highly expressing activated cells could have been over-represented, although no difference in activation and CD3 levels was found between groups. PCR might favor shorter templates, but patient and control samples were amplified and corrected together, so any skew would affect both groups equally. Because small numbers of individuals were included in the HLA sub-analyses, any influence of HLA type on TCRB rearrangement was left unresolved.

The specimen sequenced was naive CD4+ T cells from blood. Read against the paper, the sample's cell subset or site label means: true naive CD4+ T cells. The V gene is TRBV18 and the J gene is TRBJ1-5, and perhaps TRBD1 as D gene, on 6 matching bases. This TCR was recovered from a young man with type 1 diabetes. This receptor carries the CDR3 CASRGGSNQPQHF. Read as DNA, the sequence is TGTGCCAGCAGGGGGGGGAGCAATCAGCCCCAGCATTTT.